Reported below is one T cell receptor beta chain. The antigen remains unidentified. Using immunoSEQ multiplex PCR, the repertoire was profiled, and TCRdb retains in-frame clones only, with some absent. This table has more than 70,000 clones, 88% appearing once. The V end lost 5 bases, the J end lost 2 bases, and 12 bases lay between the germline ends. Germline CDR1 is SEHNR and CDR2 is FQNEAQ (reference sequence). The CDR3 is made up of 14 amino acids. This entry belongs to a study of T cell responses to AZD1222 COVID-19 vaccine. The study's findings and limits: A rise in Spike-specific TCR breadth and depth followed two AZD1222 doses. The donor group comprised mostly white British people and more females; the analysis possibly underestimated clonal diversity. Sampled repertoires all dated from after the peak T cell response. Spike-spanning, vaccine-associated CD4 TCRs were dominant at 160-218 and 743-854.

The chain is built from TRBV7-9 and TRBJ2-5; D call uncertain. The receptor's source is an adult in good health. Specimen: peripheral blood, collected on day 0 of AZD1222 vaccination. In DNA, the CDR3 is TGTGCCAGCAGCCGCTCACAAGGTCAAGAGACCCAGTACTTC. It is translated as CASSRSQGQETQYF.